The rows below give T cell receptor beta chains drawn from one sample of a study of control samples from healthy donors and cancer patients. The repertoire was sequenced with immunoSEQ multiplex PCR; TCRdb's copy has only in-frame clones and lacks some. The sample table sets out roughly 190,000 clones. The specimen was blood. These receptors were obtained from a woman between 25 and 40 years old in good health. The CDR3 runs from the conserved cysteine through the conserved F or W. D genes are given only for firm matches.

v_call	j_call	d_call	cdr3_nt	cdr3_aa
TRBV4-1	TRBJ2-7	TRBD1	TGCGCCAGCAGCCAACCTCAGGACAGGGGGCGGGAGCAGTACTTC	CASSQPQDRGREQYF
TRBV10-3	TRBJ2-2	TRBD1	TGTGCCATCAGTGAACGACAGGGGGCCGACACCGGGGAGCTGTTTTTT	CAISERQGADTGELFF
TRBV12-5	TRBJ2-1	NA	TGTGCTAGTGGTTTGACAGGCCCCTACAATGAGCAGTTCTTC	CASGLTGPYNEQFF
TRBV3-1/TRBV3-2	TRBJ1-2	NA	TGTGCCAGCAGCCAAGTGGACCATAACTATGGCTACACCTTC	CASSQVDHNYGYTF
TRBV6-6	TRBJ2-3	NA	TGTGCCAGCAGTCCCCGGGGGGGGACAGGGACCACATATACGCAGTATTTT	CASSPRGGTGTTYTQYF
TRBV27	TRBJ2-1	TRBD2	TGTGCCAGCAGGAGTAGCGGGAGCTCCTACAATGAGCAGTTCTTC	CASRSSGSSYNEQFF
TRBV11-3	TRBJ1-1	NA	TGTGCCAGCAGCTTCCCGGGATTCAACACTGAAGCTTTCTTT	CASSFPGFNTEAFF
TRBV30	TRBJ1-2	NA	TGTGCCTGGAGCGAACAGGACGGACTCTATGGCTACACCTTC	CAWSEQDGLYGYTF
TRBV19	TRBJ1-6	TRBD1	TGTGCCAGTAGTATGAACAGGGGCGAGAGACCCCTCCACTTT	CASSMNRGERPLHF
TRBV5-6	TRBJ1-2	NA	TGTGCCAGCAGCTTGTTTTTGGGCAGGTTGCCTTATGGCTACACCTTC	CASSLFLGRLPYGYTF
TRBV13	TRBJ1-1	NA	TGTGCCAGCAGCTTCAGGATGGACACTGAAGCTTTCTTT	CASSFRMDTEAFF
TRBV19	TRBJ1-2	NA	TGTGCCAGTAGTATCTCCAGGGCAAGCGGCTACACCTTC	CASSISRASGYTF
TRBV5-4	TRBJ2-2	NA	TGTGCCAGCAGCTTTGCAGGGAACACCGGGGAGCTGTTTTTT	CASSFAGNTGELFF
TRBV18	TRBJ2-7	TRBD1	TGTGCCAGCTCAGCGGGACAGGAAAAAGCCTACGAGCAGTACTTC	CASSAGQEKAYEQYF
TRBV19	TRBJ1-6	NA	TGTGCCAGTAAAATTGACAGGCGGGCCGGGGATCCCCACTTT	CASKIDRRAGDPHF
TRBV6-5	TRBJ1-2	NA	TGTGCCAGCAGTAGGACAGAGACTTATAACTATGGCTACACCTTC	CASSRTETYNYGYTF
TRBV10-3	TRBJ2-3	NA	TGTGCCATCAGCCTCGATGGGGGCAGAGATACGCAGTATTTT	CAISLDGGRDTQYF
TRBV5-1	TRBJ2-1	NA	TGCGCCAGCAGCTTGATGCCTGACAATGAGCAGTTCTTC	CASSLMPDNEQFF
TRBV28	TRBJ2-3	NA	TGTGCCAGCAGTCCATCCCTAGGGGAAGACAGCACAGATACGCAGTATTTT	CASSPSLGEDSTDTQYF
TRBV6-4	TRBJ1-1	NA	TGTGCCAGCAAGCTCATAGACAGTTCGAACACTGAAGCTTTCTTT	CASKLIDSSNTEAFF
TRBV9	TRBJ2-3	NA	TGTGCCAGCAGCTCCCGGCAGGTGGCGGGGACAGATACGCAGTATTTT	CASSSRQVAGTDTQYF
TRBV10-1	TRBJ1-5	NA	TGCGCCTCAAAGGAGGGGCCAAACAATCAGCCCCAGCATTTT	CASKEGPNNQPQHF
TRBV14	TRBJ1-2	NA	TGTGCCAGCAGCCAAGAAATAGGACCTACCTATGGCTACACCTTC	CASSQEIGPTYGYTF
TRBV19	TRBJ2-4	NA	TGTGCCAGTAGTATAGAGGCCCGAGGCAAAAACATTCAGTACTTC	CASSIEARGKNIQYF
TRBV12-3/TRBV12-4	TRBJ1-2	NA	TGTGCCAGCAAAGACGGTACTTATGGCTACACCTTC	CASKDGTYGYTF
TRBV6-1	TRBJ2-7	TRBD1	TGTGCCAGCACTACGGGGACAGAGAACTACGAGCAGTACTTC	CASTTGTENYEQYF
TRBV15	TRBJ1-4	TRBD1	TGTGCCACCAGCAGAGCTCGACAGGGAGATGAAAAACTGTTTTTT	CATSRARQGDEKLFF
TRBV5-1	TRBJ2-7	NA	TGCGCCAGCAGTTTCGACACCTACGAGCAGTACTTC	CASSFDTYEQYF
TRBV5-1	TRBJ1-2	TRBD1	TGCGCCAGCAGCTTTGAGGACAGGGCTGGCGGCTACACCTTC	CASSFEDRAGGYTF
TRBV7-2	TRBJ2-3	NA	TGTGCCAGCAGCTTAAACTTTCGGATGTCGTCAGATACGCAGTATTTT	CASSLNFRMSSDTQYF
TRBV6-5	TRBJ1-1	NA	TGTGCCAGCAGTTACGCTGCCCTCTGGAATGAAGCTTTCTTT	CASSYAALWNEAFF
TRBV7-8	TRBJ1-1	NA	TGTGCCAGCAGCTTAGGAACGGGGTGGACTGAAGCTTTCTTT	CASSLGTGWTEAFF
TRBV28	TRBJ1-2	NA	TGTGCCAGCAGTTTACTCCACAGCTCTGGCTACACCTTC	CASSLLHSSGYTF
TRBV18	TRBJ1-1	NA	TGTGCCAGCTCACCTTGGACGGGGCGATTCACTGAAGCTTTCTTT	CASSPWTGRFTEAFF
TRBV10-3	TRBJ1-5	NA	TGTGCCTCCACCCGACAGGCGGGGGATCAGCCCCAGCATTTT	CASTRQAGDQPQHF
TRBV28	TRBJ1-4	NA	TGTGCCAGCAGTCCTCCAGGTCTTAGAGAAAAACTGTTTTTT	CASSPPGLREKLFF
TRBV12-3/TRBV12-4	TRBJ1-1	NA	TGTGCCAGCTCCTATGGGGCACGGACTGAAGCTTTCTTT	CASSYGARTEAFF
TRBV28	TRBJ1-1	NA	TGTGCCAGCTTAGAAACAGGGAGAGGGGACACTGAAGCTTTCTTT	CASLETGRGDTEAFF
TRBV28	TRBJ1-1	NA	TGTGCCAGCAGTTTCCCCAGGGTAGTAACCACTGAAGCTTTCTTT	CASSFPRVVTTEAFF
TRBV15	TRBJ1-6	NA	TGTGCCACCAGCAGAAGTAATTCACCCCTCCACTTT	CATSRSNSPLHF
TRBV28	TRBJ2-7	TRBD2	TGTGCCAGCTTCTTAGGGGAGGGCTACGAGCAGTACTTC	CASFLGEGYEQYF
TRBV7-9	TRBJ2-3	NA	TGTGCCAGCAGCTTTCCCTCTAGCACAGATACGCAGTATTTT	CASSFPSSTDTQYF
TRBV6-1	TRBJ1-4	NA	TGTGCCAGCAGTGAAGGGGGCAGGGGCTCAACTAATGAAAAACTGTTTTTT	CASSEGGRGSTNEKLFF
TRBV7-2	TRBJ1-1	TRBD1	TGTGCCAGCAGCTTAGCCGCCGGGACAGGTGAAGCTTTCTTT	CASSLAAGTGEAFF
TRBV5-6	TRBJ2-3	NA	TGTGCCAGCAGCTACCTGGGCAGGAACCTTCGCACAGATACGCAGTATTTT	CASSYLGRNLRTDTQYF
TRBV27	TRBJ1-1	TRBD1	TGTGCCAGCAGTCCCAGCCCCGGACAGGGCTGGAAAGCTTTCTTT	CASSPSPGQGWKAFF
TRBV30	TRBJ2-7	NA	TGTGCCTGGAGCAGGGAAGGAGACGATCAGTACTTC	CAWSREGDDQYF
TRBV19	TRBJ1-3	TRBD1	TGTGCCAGGGGACAGCCCTCTGGAAACACCATATATTTT	CARGQPSGNTIYF
TRBV12-3/TRBV12-4	TRBJ1-1	NA	TGTGCCAGCAGTCGACCCCGGGACGAAGCTTTCTTT	CASSRPRDEAFF
TRBV24-1	TRBJ1-1	NA	TGTGCCACCAGTGACTGGAGGAACACTGAAGCTTTCTTT	CATSDWRNTEAFF
TRBV5-1	TRBJ1-6	NA	TGCGCCAGCAGCTTGTCAAGATATTCACCCCTCCACTTT	CASSLSRYSPLHF
TRBV7-3	TRBJ2-1	NA	TGTGCCAGCAGCTTATTAGGGGGCTCCTACAATGAGCAGTTCTTC	CASSLLGGSYNEQFF
TRBV6-6	TRBJ2-5	NA	TGTGCCAGCAGTTACGGCGGGACCCAAGAGACCCAGTACTTC	CASSYGGTQETQYF
TRBV19	TRBJ2-1	NA	TGTGCCAGTAGGGAGTCGGGTCGTTCGGAGCAGTTCTTC	CASRESGRSEQFF
TRBV4-1	TRBJ2-1	TRBD1	TGCGCCAGCAGTCTACGCCACTCCCAGGGGGCATGGGATGAGCAGTTCTTC	CASSLRHSQGAWDEQFF
TRBV7-9	TRBJ1-2	TRBD1	TGTGCCAGCAGCTTAGAGGACAGGGCCGGGTATGGCTACACCTTC	CASSLEDRAGYGYTF
TRBV28	TRBJ2-7	NA	TGTGCCAGCAGTTTTTCCACAGGGAGGAAAGGGTACTTC	CASSFSTGRKGYF
TRBV28	TRBJ2-5	NA	TGTGCTAGCAGAAATATAGGGACCCAGTACTTC	CASRNIGTQYF
TRBV18	TRBJ2-2	TRBD2	TGTGCCAGCTCTCCAGGAGCGGGGGACACCGGGGAGCTGTTTTTT	CASSPGAGDTGELFF